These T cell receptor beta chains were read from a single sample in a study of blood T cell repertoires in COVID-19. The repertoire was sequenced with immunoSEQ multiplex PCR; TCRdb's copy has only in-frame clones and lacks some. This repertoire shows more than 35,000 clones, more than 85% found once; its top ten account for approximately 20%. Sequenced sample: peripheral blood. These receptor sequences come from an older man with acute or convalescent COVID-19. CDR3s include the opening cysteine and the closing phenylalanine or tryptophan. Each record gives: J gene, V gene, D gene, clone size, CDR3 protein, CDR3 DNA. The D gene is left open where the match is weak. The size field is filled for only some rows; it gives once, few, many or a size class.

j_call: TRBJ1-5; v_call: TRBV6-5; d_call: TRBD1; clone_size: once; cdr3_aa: CASSHPGQGYQPQHF; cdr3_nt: TGTGCCAGCAGTCACCCGGGACAGGGCTATCAGCCCCAGCATTTT
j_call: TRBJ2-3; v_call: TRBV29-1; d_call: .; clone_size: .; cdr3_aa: CSVDQGADTQYF; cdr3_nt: TGCAGCGTTGACCAGGGTGCAGATACGCAGTATTTT
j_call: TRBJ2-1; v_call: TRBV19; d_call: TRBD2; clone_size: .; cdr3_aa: CASSTHLSGRSRSGEQFF; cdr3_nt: TGTGCCAGTAGTACCCACCTTAGCGGGAGGTCTAGGAGTGGTGAGCAGTTCTTC
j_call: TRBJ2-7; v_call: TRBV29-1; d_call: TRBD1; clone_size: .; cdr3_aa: CSVEGQGDEQYF; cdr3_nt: TGCAGCGTTGAAGGACAGGGAGACGAGCAGTACTTC
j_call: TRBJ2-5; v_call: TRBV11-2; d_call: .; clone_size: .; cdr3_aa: CASSFTPQETQYF; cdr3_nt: TGTGCCAGCAGTTTCACTCCGCAAGAGACCCAGTACTTC
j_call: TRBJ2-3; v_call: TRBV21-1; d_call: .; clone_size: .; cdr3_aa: CASSKGRGQGPSTDTQYF; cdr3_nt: TGTGCCAGCAGCAAAGGTAGGGGGCAGGGACCTAGCACAGATACGCAGTATTTT
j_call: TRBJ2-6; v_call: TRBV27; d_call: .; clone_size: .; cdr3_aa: CASSLTGRSGANVLTF; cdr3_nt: TGTGCCAGCAGTTTAACAGGGCGCTCTGGGGCCAACGTCCTGACTTTC
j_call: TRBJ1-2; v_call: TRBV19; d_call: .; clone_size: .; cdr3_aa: CASSPPGFYGYTF; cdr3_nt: TGTGCCAGTAGTCCTCCAGGGTTCTATGGCTACACCTTC
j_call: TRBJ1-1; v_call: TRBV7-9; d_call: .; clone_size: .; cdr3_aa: CASSLGQGPSFF; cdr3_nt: TGTGCCAGCAGCTTAGGGCAGGGGCCGTCCTTCTTT
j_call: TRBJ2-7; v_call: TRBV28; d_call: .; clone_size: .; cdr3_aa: CASSHVYEQYF; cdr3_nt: TGTGCCAGCAGTCATGTCTACGAGCAGTACTTC
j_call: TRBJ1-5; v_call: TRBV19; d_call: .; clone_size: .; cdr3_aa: CASTKRGMAQHF; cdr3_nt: TGTGCCAGTACCAAACGGGGTATGGCCCAGCATTTT
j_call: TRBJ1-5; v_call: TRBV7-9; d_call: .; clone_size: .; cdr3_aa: CASEAGSNQPQHF; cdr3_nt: TGTGCCAGCGAAGCCGGGTCCAATCAGCCCCAGCATTTT
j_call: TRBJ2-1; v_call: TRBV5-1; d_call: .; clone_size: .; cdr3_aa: CASSLRSYNEQFF; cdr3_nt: TGCGCCAGCAGCTTGCGGAGTTACAATGAGCAGTTCTTC
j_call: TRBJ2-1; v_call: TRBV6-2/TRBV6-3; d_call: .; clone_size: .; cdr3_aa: CASSTSYNEQFF; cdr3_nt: TGTGCCAGCAGCACTAGCTACAATGAGCAGTTCTTC
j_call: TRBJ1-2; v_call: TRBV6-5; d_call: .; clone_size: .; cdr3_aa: CASAEDRSSGYTF; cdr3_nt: TGTGCCAGCGCCGAGGACAGATCAAGCGGCTACACCTTC
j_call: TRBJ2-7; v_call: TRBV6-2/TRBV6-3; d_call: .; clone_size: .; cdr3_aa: CASSYSGQTYEQYF; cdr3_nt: TGTGCCAGCAGTTACTCAGGACAAACCTACGAGCAGTACTTC
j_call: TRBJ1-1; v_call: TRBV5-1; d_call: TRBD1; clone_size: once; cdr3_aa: CASSSGGEGTEAFF; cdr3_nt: TGCGCCAGCAGTTCAGGGGGCGAGGGCACTGAAGCTTTCTTT
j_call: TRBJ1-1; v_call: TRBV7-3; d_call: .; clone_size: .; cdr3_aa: CASSSFGGTEAFF; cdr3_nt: TGTGCCAGCAGCTCATTCGGGGGCACTGAAGCTTTCTTT
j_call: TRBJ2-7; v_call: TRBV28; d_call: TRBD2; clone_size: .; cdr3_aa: CASSPLAGAAYEQYF; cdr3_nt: TGTGCCAGCAGTCCTCTAGCGGGTGCCGCCTACGAGCAGTACTTC
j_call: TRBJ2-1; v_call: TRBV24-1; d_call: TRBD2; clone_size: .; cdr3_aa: CATSDLGRGKSEQFF; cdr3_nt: TGTGCCACCAGTGATTTGGGGAGGGGAAAGAGTGAGCAGTTCTTC
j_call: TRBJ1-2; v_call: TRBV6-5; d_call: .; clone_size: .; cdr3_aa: CASRQIGGYGYTF; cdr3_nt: TGTGCCAGCAGACAGATAGGGGGCTATGGCTACACCTTC
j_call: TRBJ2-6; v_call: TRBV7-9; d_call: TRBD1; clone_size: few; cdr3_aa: CASSKLWDREPLSGANVLTF; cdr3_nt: TGTGCCAGCAGCAAACTGTGGGACAGGGAACCCCTCTCTGGGGCCAACGTCCTGACTTTC
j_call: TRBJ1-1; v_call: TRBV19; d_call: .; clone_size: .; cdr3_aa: CASSIWASAETEAFF; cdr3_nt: TGTGCCAGTAGTATCTGGGCTTCGGCAGAGACTGAAGCTTTCTTT
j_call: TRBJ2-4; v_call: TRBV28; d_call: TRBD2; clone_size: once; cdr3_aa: CASSVGTSGLQNIQYF; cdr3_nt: TGTGCCAGCAGTGTGGGGACTAGCGGGTTGCAAAACATTCAGTACTTC
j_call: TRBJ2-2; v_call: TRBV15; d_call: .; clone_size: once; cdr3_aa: CATSGAPIGNTGELFF; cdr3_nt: TGTGCCACCAGCGGGGCGCCCATAGGGAACACCGGGGAGCTGTTTTTT
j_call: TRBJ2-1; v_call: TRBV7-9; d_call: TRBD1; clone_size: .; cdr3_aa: CASDGQGNFDEQFF; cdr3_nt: TGTGCCAGCGACGGACAGGGGAACTTCGATGAGCAGTTCTTC